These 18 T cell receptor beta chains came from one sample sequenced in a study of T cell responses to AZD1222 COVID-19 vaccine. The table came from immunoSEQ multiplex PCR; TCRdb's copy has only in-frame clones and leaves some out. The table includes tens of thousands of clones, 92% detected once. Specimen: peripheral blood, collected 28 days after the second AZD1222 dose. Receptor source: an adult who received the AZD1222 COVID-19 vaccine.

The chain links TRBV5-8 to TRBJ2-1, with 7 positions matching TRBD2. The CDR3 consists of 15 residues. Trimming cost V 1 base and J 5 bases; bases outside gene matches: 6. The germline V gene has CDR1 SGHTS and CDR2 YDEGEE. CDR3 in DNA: TGTGCCAGCAGCTTGCGGGGCGGGGGACACAATGAGCAGTTCTTC. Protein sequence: CASSLRGGGHNEQFF. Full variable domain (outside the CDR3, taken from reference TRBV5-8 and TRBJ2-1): EAGVTQSPTHLIKTRGQQATLRCSPISGHTSVYWYQQALGLGLQFLLWYDEGEERNRGNFPPRFSGRQFPNYSSELNVNALELEDSALYLCASSLRGGGHNEQFFGPGTRLTVL.

The CDR3: CASSFLLGYTF. The CDR3 region has the DNA TGTGCCAGCAGTTTCCTTCTCGGCTACACCTTC. V is TRBV28 and J is TRBJ1-2; D remains ambiguous. CDR3 length: 11 residues. Deletions cut 3 bases from V and 8 bases from J, with 7 bases between. Per germline, CDR1 MDHEN and CDR2 SYDVKM.

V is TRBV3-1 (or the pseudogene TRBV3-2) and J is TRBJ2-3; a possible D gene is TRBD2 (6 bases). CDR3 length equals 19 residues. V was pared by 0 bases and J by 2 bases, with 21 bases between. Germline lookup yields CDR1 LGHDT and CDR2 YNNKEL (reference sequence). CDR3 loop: CASSQDRGIATGPTDTQYF. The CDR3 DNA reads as TGTGCCAGCAGCCAAGATCGCGGGATTGCAACAGGCCCCACAGATACGCAGTATTTT.

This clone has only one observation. CDR3 amino acids: CASSQGLAGHNEQFF. In DNA, the CDR3 is TGTGCCAGCAGCCAGGGACTAGCGGGACACAATGAGCAGTTCTTC. The chain carries TRBV9 and TRBJ2-1, with TRBD2 matching over 13 bases. Germline V gives CDR1 SGDLS, CDR2 YYNGEE. V shed 4 bases and J 5 bases; nucleotides not matched to a gene: 3. The CDR3 is 15 residues long.

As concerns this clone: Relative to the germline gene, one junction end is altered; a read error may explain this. The CDR3 DNA sequence: TGTGCCTGCAGACAGGGTTGGTATGGCTACACCTTC. Its protein product is CACRQGWYGYTF. V gene TRBV2 combines with J gene TRBJ1-2; TRBD1 agrees at 7 bases. The V gene's germline CDR1 is SNHLY and CDR2 FYNNEI. This CDR3 has 12 amino acids.

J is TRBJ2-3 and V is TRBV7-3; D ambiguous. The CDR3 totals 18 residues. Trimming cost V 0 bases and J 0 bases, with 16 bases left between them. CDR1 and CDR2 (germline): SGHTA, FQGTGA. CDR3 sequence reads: CASSLTYRANPSTDTQYF. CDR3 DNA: TGTGCCAGCAGCTTAACTTATAGGGCCAACCCTAGCACAGATACGCAGTATTTT.

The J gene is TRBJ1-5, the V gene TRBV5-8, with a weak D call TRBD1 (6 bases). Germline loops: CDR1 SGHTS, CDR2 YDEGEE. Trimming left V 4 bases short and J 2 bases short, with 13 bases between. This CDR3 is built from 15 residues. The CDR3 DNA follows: TGTGCCAGCAGCGGGTCCGGGGGCGGCAATCAGCCCCAGCATTTT. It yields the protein CASSGSGGGNQPQHF.

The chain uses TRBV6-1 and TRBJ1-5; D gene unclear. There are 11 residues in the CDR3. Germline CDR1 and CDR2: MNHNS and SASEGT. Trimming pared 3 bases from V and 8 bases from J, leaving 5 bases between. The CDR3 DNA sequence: TGTGCCAGCAGTGATTTGGAGCCCCAGCATTTT. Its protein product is CASSDLEPQHF.

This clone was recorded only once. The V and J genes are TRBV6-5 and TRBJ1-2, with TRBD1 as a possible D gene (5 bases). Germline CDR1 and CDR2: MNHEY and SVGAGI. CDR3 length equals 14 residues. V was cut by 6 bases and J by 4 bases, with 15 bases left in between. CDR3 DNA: TGTGCCAGCAGGCCTCCCGGGGGAGCCTATGGCTACACCTTC. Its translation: CASRPPGGAYGYTF.

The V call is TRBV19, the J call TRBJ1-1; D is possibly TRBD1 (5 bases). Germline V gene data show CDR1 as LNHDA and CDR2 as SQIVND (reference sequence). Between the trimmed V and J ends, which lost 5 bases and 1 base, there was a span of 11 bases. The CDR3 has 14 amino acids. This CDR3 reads CASSPETANTEAFF. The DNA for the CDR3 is TGTGCCAGTAGTCCCGAGACAGCGAACACTGAAGCTTTCTTT. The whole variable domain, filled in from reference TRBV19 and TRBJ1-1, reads DGGITQSPKYLFRKEGQNVTLSCEQNLNHDAMYWYRQDPGQGLRLIYYSQIVNDFQKGDIAEGYSVSREKKESFPLTVTSAQKNPTAFYLCASSPETANTEAFFGQGTRLTVV.

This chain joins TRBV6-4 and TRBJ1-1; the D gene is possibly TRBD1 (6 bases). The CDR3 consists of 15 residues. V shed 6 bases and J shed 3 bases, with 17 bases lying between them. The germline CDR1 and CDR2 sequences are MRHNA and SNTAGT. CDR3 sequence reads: CASRPGAGADTEAFF. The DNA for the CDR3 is TGTGCCAGCAGGCCGGGAGCGGGGGCGGACACTGAAGCTTTCTTT.

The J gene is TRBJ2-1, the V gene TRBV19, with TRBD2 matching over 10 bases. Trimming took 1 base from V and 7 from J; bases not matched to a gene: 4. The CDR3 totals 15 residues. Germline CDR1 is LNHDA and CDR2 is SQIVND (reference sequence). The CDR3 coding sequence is TGTGCCAGTAGTATAGGGGCTAGCGGGGGTAATGAGCAGTTCTTC. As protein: CASSIGASGGNEQFF.

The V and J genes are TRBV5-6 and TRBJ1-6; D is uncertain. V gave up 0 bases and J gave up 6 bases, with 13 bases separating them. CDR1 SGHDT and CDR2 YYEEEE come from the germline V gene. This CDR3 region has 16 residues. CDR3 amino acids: CASSLVDFPPNSPLHF. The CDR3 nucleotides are TGTGCCAGCAGCTTGGTGGATTTTCCTCCTAATTCACCCCTCCACTTT.

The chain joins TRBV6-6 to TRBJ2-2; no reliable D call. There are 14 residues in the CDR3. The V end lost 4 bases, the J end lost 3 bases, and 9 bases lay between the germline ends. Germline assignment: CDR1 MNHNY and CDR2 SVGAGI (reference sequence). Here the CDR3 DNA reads TGTGCCAGCAGTTCGGTTGGGCACACCGGGGAGCTGTTTTTT. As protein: CASSSVGHTGELFF.

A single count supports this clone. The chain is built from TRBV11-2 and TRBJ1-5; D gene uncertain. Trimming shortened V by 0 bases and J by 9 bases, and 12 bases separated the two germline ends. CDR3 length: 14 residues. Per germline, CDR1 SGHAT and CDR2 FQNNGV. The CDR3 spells CASSLDNPQTPQHF. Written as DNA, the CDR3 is TGTGCCAGCAGCTTAGATAACCCCCAGACGCCCCAGCATTTT. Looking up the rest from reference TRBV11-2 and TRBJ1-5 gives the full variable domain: EAGVAQSPRYKIIEKRQSVAFWCNPISGHATLYWYQQILGQGPKLLIQFQNNGVVDDSQLPKDRFSAERLKGVDSTLKIQPAKLEDSAVYLCASSLDNPQTPQHFGDGTRLSIL.

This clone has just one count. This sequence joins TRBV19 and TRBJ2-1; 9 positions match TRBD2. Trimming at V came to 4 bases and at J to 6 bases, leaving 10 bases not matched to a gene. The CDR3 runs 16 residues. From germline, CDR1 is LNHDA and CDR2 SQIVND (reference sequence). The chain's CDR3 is CASSNSLAGGLNEQFF. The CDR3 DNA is TGTGCCAGTAGTAACAGTCTGGCGGGGGGGCTCAATGAGCAGTTCTTC.

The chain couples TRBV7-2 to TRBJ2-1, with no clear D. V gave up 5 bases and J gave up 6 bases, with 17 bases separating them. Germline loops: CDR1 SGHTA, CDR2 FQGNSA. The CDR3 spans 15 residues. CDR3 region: CASSRTLGLANEQFF. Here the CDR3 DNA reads TGTGCCAGCAGCCGTACACTCGGGCTCGCCAATGAGCAGTTCTTC.

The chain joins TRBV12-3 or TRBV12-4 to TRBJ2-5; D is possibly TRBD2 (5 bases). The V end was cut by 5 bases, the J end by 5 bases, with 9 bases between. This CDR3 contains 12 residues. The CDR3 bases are TGTGCCAGCAGTCCCTCGGGGGAGACCCAGTACTTC. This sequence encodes CASSPSGETQYF.